This T cell receptor beta chain was found in a study of blood T cells in healthy people across ages. Findings of the study overall: CMV status of donors was not determined, possibly confounding expanded clonotype changes.

V gave up 5 bases and J gave up 2 bases, with 16 bases separating them. Germline V lookup: CDR1 SGHVS, CDR2 FQNEAQ. There are 15 residues in the CDR3. This clonotype showed up many times. Its antigen is undetermined. PCR was performed a second time for 7 to 11 cycles using a sample-barcoded 5' primer and a J-beta primer mix. MiXCR was run by TCRdb on the 5' RACE reads, yielding one entry per CDR3 protein. The sample holds approximately 810,000 distinct CDR3 sequences, less than 35% seen once. The gene calls are TRBV7-8 and TRBJ2-7; D gene uncertain. Sequences were obtained from blood. This receptor was taken from a woman of 80 years or more in good health. DNA for the CDR3: TGTGCCAGCAGCCGAGACCGCTTTAGAGCCTACGAGCAGTACTTC. Its protein product is CASSRDRFRAYEQYF. Full variable domain (remainder filled in from reference TRBV7-8 and TRBJ2-7): GAGVSQSPRYKVAKRGQDVALRCDPISGHVSLFWYQQALGQGPEFLTYFQNEAQLDKSGLPSDRFFAERPEGSVSTLKIQRTQQEDSAVYLCASSRDRFRAYEQYFGPGTRLTVT.